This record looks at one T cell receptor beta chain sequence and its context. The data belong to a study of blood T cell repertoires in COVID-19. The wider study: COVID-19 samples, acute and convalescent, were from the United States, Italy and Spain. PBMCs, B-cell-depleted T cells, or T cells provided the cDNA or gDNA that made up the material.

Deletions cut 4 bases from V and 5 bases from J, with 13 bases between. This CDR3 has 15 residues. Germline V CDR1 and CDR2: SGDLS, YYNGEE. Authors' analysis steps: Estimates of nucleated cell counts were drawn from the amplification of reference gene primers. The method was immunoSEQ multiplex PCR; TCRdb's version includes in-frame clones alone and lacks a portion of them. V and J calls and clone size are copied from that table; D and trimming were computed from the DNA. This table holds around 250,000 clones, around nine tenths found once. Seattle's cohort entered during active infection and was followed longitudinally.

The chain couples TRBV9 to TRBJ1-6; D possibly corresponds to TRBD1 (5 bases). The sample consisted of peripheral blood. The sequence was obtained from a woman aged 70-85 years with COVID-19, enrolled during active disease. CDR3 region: CASSPEGHNNSPLHF. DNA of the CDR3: TGTGCCAGCAGCCCGGAGGGGCATAATAATTCACCCCTCCACTTT. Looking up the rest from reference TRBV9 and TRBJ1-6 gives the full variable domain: DSGVTQTPKHLITATGQRVTLRCSPRSGDLSVYWYQQSLDQGLQFLIQYYNGEERAKGNILERFSAQQFPDLHSELNLSSLELGDSALYFCASSPEGHNNSPLHFGNGTRLTVT.